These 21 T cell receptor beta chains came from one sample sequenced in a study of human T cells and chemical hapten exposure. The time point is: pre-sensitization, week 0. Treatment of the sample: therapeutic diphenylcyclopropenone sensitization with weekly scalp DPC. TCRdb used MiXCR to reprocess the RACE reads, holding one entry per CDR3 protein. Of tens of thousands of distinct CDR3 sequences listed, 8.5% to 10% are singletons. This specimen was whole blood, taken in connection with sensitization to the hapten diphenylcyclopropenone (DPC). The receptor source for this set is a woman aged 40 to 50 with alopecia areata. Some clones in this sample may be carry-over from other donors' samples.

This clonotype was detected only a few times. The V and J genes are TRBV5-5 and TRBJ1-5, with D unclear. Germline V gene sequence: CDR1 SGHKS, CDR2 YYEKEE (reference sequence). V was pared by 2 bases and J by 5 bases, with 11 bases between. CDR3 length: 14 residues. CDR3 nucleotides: TGTGCCAGCAGCTTCTCCAGTCCCGATCAGCCCCAGCATTTT. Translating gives CASSFSSPDQPQHF.

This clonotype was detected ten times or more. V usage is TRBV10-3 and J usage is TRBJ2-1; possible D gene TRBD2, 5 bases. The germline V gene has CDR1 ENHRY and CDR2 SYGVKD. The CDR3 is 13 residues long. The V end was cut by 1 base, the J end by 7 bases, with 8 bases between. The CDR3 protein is CAISEYGGNEQFF. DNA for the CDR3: TGTGCCATCAGTGAGTATGGAGGAAATGAGCAGTTCTTC.

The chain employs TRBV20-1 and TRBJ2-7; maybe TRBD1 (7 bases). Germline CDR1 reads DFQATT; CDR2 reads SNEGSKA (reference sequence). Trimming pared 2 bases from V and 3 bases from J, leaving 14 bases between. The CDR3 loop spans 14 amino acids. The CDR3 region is CSARKQGGFYEQYF. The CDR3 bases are TGCAGTGCTAGAAAGCAGGGGGGATTCTACGAGCAGTACTTC.

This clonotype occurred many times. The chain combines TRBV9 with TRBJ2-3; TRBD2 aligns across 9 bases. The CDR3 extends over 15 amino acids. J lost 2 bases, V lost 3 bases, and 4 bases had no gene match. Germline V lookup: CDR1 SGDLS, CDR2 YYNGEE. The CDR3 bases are TGTGCCAGCAGCGCCGCTAGCGGGGCCACAGATACGCAGTATTTT. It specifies CASSAASGATDTQYF.

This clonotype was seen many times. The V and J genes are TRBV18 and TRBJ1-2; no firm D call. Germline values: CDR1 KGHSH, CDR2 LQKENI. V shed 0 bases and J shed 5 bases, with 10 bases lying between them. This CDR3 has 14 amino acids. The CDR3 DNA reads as TGTGCCAGCTCACCACCAGGACGGATTTATGGCTACACCTTC. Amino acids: CASSPPGRIYGYTF.

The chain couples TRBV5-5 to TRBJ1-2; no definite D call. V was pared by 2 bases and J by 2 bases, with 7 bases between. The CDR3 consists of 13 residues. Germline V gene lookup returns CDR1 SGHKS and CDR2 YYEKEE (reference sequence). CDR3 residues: CASSLAGNYGYTF. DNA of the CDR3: TGTGCCAGCAGCTTAGCCGGGAACTATGGCTACACCTTC.

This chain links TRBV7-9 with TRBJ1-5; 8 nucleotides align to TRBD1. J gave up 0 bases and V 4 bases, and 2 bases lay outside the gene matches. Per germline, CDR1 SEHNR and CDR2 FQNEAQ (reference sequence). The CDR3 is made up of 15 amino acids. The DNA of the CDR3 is TGTGCCAGCAGCTCGACAGGGGATAGCAATCAGCCCCAGCATTTT. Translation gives CASSSTGDSNQPQHF.

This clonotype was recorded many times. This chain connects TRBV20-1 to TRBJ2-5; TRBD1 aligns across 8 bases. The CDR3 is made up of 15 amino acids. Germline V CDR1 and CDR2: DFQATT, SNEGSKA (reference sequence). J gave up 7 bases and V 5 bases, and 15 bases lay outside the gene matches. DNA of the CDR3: TGCAGTGCTTCAGCTGGCCAGGGGGCTCTGGGGACCCAGTACTTC. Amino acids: CSASAGQGALGTQYF.

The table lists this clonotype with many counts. The CDR3: CASSKGGSSYNEQFF. CDR3 DNA: TGTGCCAGCAGTAAGGGGGGGAGCTCCTACAATGAGCAGTTCTTC. The chain is built from TRBV6-2 or TRBV6-3 and TRBJ2-1; D is perhaps TRBD2 (7 bases). The V gene lost 5 bases and the J gene lost 0 bases, with 11 bases spanning the gap. In germline, CDR1 is MNHEY, CDR2 SVGEGT. CDR3 length: 15 amino acids.

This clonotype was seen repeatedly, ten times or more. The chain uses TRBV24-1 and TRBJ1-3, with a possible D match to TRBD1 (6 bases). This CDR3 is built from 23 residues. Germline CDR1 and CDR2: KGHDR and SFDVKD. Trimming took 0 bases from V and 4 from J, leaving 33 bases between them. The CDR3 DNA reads TGTGCCACCAGTGATTTGAAGGCGGGGACCGGGGCGCCAAGCCGGGGGGCCGGAAACACCATATATTTT. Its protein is CATSDLKAGTGAPSRGAGNTIYF.

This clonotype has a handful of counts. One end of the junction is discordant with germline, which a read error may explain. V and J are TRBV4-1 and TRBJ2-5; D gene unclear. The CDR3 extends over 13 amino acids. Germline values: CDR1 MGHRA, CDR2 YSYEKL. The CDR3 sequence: CTSSQVKPETQYF. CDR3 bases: TGCACCAGCAGCCAAGTGAAGCCGGAGACCCAGTACTTC.

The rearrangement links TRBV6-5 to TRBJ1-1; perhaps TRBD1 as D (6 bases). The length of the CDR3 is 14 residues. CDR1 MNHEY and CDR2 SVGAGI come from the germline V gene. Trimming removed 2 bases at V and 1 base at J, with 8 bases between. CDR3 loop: CASSYARGNTEAFF. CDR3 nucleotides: TGTGCCAGCAGTTACGCCAGGGGGAACACTGAAGCTTTCTTT.

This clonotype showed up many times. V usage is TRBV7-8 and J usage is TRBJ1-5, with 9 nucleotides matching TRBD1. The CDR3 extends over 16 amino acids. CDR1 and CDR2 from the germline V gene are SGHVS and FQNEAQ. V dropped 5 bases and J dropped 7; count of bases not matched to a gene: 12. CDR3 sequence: CASSQGQGQLVQPQHF. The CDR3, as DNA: TGTGCCAGCAGCCAGGGACAGGGACAACTTGTGCAGCCCCAGCATTTT.

The CDR3 nucleotides read TGTGCCAGCAGCCAAGAACGGGGGGGCTCAGATACGCAGTATTTT. Its translation is CASSQERGGSDTQYF. The chain recombines TRBV4-2 with TRBJ2-3; 8 nucleotides line up with TRBD2. CDR3 length: 15 amino acids. The V gene's germline CDR1 is LGHNA and CDR2 YNFKEQ. Trimming cost V 0 bases and J 4 bases; bases outside gene matches: 3.

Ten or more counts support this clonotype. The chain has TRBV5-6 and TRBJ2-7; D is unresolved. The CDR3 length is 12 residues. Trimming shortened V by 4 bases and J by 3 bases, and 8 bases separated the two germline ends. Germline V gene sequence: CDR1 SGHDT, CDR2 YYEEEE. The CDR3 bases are TGTGCCAGCAGCAACGACGTCTACGAGCAGTACTTC. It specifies CASSNDVYEQYF.

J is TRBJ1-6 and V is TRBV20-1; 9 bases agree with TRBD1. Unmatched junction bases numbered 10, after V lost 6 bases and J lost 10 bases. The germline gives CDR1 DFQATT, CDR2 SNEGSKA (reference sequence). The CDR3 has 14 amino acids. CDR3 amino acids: CSADRDRDRSPLHF. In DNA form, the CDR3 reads TGCAGTGCAGACCGGGACAGGGATCGATCACCCCTCCACTTT.

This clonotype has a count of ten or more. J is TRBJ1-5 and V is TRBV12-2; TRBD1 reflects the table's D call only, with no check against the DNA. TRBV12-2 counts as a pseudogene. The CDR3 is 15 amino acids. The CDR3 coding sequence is TGTGCAAGTCGCTCCCACGGAAGGGGTAAGCAGCCCCAGCATTTT. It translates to CASRSHGRGKQPQHF.

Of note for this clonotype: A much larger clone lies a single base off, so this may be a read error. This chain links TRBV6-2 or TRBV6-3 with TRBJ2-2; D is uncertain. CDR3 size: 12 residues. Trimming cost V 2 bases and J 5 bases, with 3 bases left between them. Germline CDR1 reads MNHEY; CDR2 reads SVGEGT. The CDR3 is CASSYMTGELFF. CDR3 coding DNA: TGTGCCAGCAGTTACATGACCGGGGAGCTGTTTTTT.

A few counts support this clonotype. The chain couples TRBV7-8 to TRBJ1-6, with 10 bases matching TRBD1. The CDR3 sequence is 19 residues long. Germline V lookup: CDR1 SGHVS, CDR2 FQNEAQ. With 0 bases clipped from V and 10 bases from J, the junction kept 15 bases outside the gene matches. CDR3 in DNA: TGTGCCAGCAGCTTAGCGCTTAGTCCCGGGACAGGGGTTGGATCACCCCTCCACTTT. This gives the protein CASSLALSPGTGVGSPLHF.

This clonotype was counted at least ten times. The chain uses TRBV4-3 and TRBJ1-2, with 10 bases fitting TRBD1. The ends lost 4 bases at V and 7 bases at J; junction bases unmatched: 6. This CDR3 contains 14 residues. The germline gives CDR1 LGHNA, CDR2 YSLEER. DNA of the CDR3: TGCGCCAGCAGCCCCCTCGGACAGGGGGGTGGCTACACCTTC. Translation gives CASSPLGQGGGYTF.

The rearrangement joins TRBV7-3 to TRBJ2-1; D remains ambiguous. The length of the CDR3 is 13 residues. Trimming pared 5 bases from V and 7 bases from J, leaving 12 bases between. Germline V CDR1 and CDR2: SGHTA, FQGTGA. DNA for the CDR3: TGTGCCAGCAGCCCCGGCGGTTTTAATGAGCAGTTCTTC. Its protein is CASSPGGFNEQFF.